This T cell receptor (beta chain) derives from a study of CD8+ T cells in alopecia areata. On the study more broadly: A regimen of oral tofacitinib, 5 to 10 mg twice daily, was given to treated patients. For treated patients, severity scores reflected the percentage of scalp area affected.

cDNA prepared by RNA extraction and subsequent reverse transcription served as the template for sequencing. Libraries were prepared by immunoSEQ multiplex PCR; TCRdb keeps only in-frame clonotypes and omits some of them. The data contain a few hundred thousand clones, just over 65% of them singletons. Specified treatment: oral pan-JAK inhibitor, 5-10 mg twice daily. The source was CD4+ T cells sorted from blood, collected at week 44, from a patient treated with tofacitinib. This sequence was found in a human donor with alopecia areata.

This CDR3 is CSVGIGEKLFF. The DNA of the CDR3 is TGCAGCGTTGGGATAGGGGAAAAACTGTTTTTT. The chain links TRBV29-1 to TRBJ1-4, with D unclear. Germline CDR1 reads SQVTM; CDR2 reads ANQGSEA. V shed 4 bases and J shed 8 bases, with 8 bases lying between them. The CDR3 length is 11 residues.